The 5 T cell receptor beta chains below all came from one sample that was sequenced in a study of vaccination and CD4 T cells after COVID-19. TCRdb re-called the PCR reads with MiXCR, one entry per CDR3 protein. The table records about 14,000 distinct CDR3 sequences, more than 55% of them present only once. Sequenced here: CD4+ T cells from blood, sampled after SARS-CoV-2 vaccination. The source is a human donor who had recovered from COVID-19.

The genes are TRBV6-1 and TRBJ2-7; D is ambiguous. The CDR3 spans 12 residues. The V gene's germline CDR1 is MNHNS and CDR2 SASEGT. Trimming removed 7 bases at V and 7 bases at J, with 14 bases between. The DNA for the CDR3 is TGTGCCAGCACCGGCGGCCTTCGGGAGCAGTACTTC. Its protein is CASTGGLREQYF.

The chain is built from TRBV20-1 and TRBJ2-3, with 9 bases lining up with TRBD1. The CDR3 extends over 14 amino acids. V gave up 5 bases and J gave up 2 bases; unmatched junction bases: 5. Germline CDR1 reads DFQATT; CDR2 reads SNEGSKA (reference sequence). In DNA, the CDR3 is TGCAGTGCTGATGGGGACAGGGCCACAGATACGCAGTATTTT. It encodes CSADGDRATDTQYF.

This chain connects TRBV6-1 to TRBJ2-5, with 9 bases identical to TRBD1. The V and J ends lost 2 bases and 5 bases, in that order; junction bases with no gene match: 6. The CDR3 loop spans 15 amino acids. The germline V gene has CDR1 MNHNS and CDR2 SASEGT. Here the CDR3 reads CASSEQGDRVETQYF. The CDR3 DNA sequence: TGTGCCAGCAGTGAACAAGGGGACAGGGTTGAGACCCAGTACTTC.

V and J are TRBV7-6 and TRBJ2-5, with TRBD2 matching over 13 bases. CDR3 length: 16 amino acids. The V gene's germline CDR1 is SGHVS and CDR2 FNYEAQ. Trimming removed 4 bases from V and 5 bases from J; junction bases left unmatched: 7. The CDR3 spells CASSSGLAGVGETQYF. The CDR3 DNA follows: TGTGCCAGCAGCTCAGGACTAGCGGGAGTCGGGGAGACCCAGTACTTC.

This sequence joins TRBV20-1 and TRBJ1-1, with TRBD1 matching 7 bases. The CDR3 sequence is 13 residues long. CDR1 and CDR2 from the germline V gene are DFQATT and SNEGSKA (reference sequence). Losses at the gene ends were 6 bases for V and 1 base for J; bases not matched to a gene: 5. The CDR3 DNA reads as TGCAGTGCACGGACAGGACCGAACACTGAAGCTTTCTTT. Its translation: CSARTGPNTEAFF.